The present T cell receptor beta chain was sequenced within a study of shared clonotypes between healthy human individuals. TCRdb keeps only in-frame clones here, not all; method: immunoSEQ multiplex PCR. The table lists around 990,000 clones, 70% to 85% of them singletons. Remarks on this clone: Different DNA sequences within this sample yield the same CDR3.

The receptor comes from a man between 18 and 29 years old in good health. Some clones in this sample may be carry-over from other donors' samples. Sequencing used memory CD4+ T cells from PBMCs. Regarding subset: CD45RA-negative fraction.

CDR3 amino acids: CASSRRTENEKLFF. DNA of the CDR3: TGTGCCAGCAGCCGGCGGACCGAGAATGAAAAACTGTTTTTT. This sequence joins TRBV7-9 and TRBJ1-4; no firm D call. The V and J ends lost 5 bases and 5 bases respectively, with 12 bases between them. This CDR3 has 14 amino acids. The germline CDR1 and CDR2 sequences are SEHNR and FQNEAQ (reference sequence).